This paragraph reports one TCR beta chain. Its antigen is still unknown. This sample is part of a study of PD-1 blockade in classical Hodgkin lymphoma. In the study overall: Administration of nivolumab to patients was at 3 mg/kg intravenously every 2 weeks.

With no exception, relapse followed autologous stem cell transplantation in all patients, and brentuximab vedotin exposure varied. Study outcomes and limitations: Newly diagnosed patients were reported to start with lower TCR diversity than healthy donors. Some patients began nivolumab under 1 year after ASCT. These patients were excluded from later analyses.

The method was immunoSEQ multiplex PCR; TCRdb's version includes in-frame clones alone and lacks a portion of them. The sample has around 14,000 clones; 86% are singletons. The receptor was isolated from a human donor with classical Hodgkin lymphoma. The material was peripheral blood mononuclear cells (PBMCs), obtained at baseline.

CDR3 amino acids: CASSPSPSSYNSPLHF. DNA of the CDR3: TGTGCCAGCAGCCCCTCACCAAGCTCCTATAATTCACCCCTCCACTTT. The chain recombines TRBV11-3 with TRBJ1-6; D gene unclear. Trimming pared 5 bases from V and 0 bases from J, leaving 11 bases between. The CDR3 runs 16 residues. CDR1 and CDR2 (germline): SGHNT, YENEEA. The whole variable domain, filled in from reference TRBV11-3 and TRBJ1-6, reads EAGVVQSPRYKIIEKKQPVAFWCNPISGHNTLYWYLQNLGQGPELLIRYENEEAVDDSQLPKDRFSAERLKGVDSTLKIQPAELGDSAVYLCASSPSPSSYNSPLHFGNGTRLTVT.